The clone carrying this TCR beta chain was recorded at least ten times. Its specificity is not known. Expressed TCRB transcripts were sequenced after all isolated RNA was converted to cDNA. Sequencing used immunoSEQ multiplex PCR; TCRdb keeps in-frame clones, though not all of them. The table includes about 370,000 clones, 8.5% to 10% detected once. The length of the CDR3 is 15 residues. Per the germline V gene, CDR1 is SGHDN and CDR2 is FVKESK. Trimming cost V 0 bases and J 6 bases, with 12 bases left between them. The source of the sample is a study of beta chain features in type 1 diabetes. Study-wide results and caveats: Shorter TCRB CDR3s, moderately but significantly so, marked every one of the four CD4+ subsets in Type 1 diabetes patients. When VDJ junctions were examined, type 1 diabetes patients showed fewer insertions and more deletions.

The V and J genes are TRBV14 and TRBJ1-5; D unclear. The source is a man aged 25 to 45 with type 1 diabetes. Sequencing was performed on central memory CD4+ T cells from blood. Written as DNA, the CDR3 is TGTGCCAGCAGCCAAGATCCGAAGGGAAGTCAGCCCCAGCATTTT. Its protein product is CASSQDPKGSQPQHF.